This TCR beta chain originates from a study of T cell changes during pregnancy in multiple sclerosis. V was shortened by 5 bases and J by 4 bases, with 9 bases between the two germline ends. This CDR3 comprises 13 residues. Germline V gives CDR1 SGHVS, CDR2 FQNEAQ. Profiled with immunoSEQ multiplex PCR; TCRdb holds only in-frame clones, not every one. The sample yields some 100,000 clones, almost 95% seen once. The clonotype was recovered from a female donor with multiple sclerosis, enrolled in a pregnancy study. Sequencing was performed on peripheral blood, taken before pregnancy. This chain links TRBV7-8 with TRBJ1-3; D possibly corresponds to TRBD1 (5 bases). CDR3 nucleotides: TGTGCCAGCAGCCCTCGACAGGGAAACACCATATATTTT. As protein: CASSPRQGNTIYF.